The 29 T cell receptor beta chains listed next were all sequenced from one sample in a study of T cell responses to AZD1222 COVID-19 vaccine. Profiling relied on immunoSEQ multiplex PCR, and the TCRdb table lists in-frame clones only, not all of them. The sample holds 170,000 or so clones, about nine tenths seen once. The sequencing used peripheral blood, collected on day 0 of AZD1222 vaccination. The receptors here all came from an adult in good health.

V is TRBV28 and J is TRBJ1-1, with 7 positions matching TRBD1. Germline trimming cut 7 bases from V and 4 bases from J; bases unmatched to any gene: 9. CDR1 and CDR2 from the germline V gene are MDHEN and SYDVKM. This CDR3 is built from 14 residues. The CDR3 region is CASTPDRSGTEAFF. The CDR3 nucleotides read TGTGCCAGCACCCCGGACAGGTCAGGCACTGAAGCTTTCTTT.

The V and J genes are TRBV7-2 and TRBJ1-5; the D gene is possibly TRBD1 (5 bases). The CDR3 loop spans 14 amino acids. The V end was cut by 3 bases, the J end by 1 base, with 7 bases between. The germline CDR1 and CDR2 sequences are SGHTA and FQGNSA. CDR3 nucleotide sequence: TGTGCCAGCAGCTTCCGGGACAGCAATCAGCCCCAGCATTTT. It translates to CASSFRDSNQPQHF.

This clone was seen a single time. Other nucleotide sequences from this sample produce the same CDR3. V is TRBV11-3 and J is TRBJ1-1; TRBD1 agrees at 7 bases. The CDR3 covers 13 residues. CDR1 and CDR2 from the germline V gene are SGHNT and YENEEA. The V and J ends lost 5 bases and 1 base, in that order; junction bases with no gene match: 1. This CDR3 reads CASSRQGNTEAFF. CDR3 in DNA: TGTGCCAGCAGCCGACAGGGGAACACTGAAGCTTTCTTT.

V gene TRBV30 combines with J gene TRBJ1-1, with D perhaps TRBD1 (6 bases). V lost 2 bases and J lost 7, with 17 bases in between. The CDR3 covers 14 residues. Germline CDR1 reads GTSNPN; CDR2 reads SVGIG (reference sequence). CDR3 region: CAWSLSLLGGEAFF. CDR3 nucleotides: TGTGCCTGGAGTCTTTCTTTACTAGGGGGTGAAGCTTTCTTT.

Here the CDR3 reads CASSVVSGGRETQYF. The CDR3 DNA follows: TGTGCCAGCAGCGTAGTTAGCGGGGGCAGGGAGACCCAGTACTTC. The V call is TRBV9, the J call TRBJ2-5; 9 bases map to TRBD2. The germline CDR1 and CDR2 sequences are SGDLS and YYNGEE. The CDR3 loop spans 15 amino acids. V dropped 0 bases and J dropped 5; count of bases not matched to a gene: 5.

V and J are TRBV2 and TRBJ1-6; D gene ambiguous. This CDR3 has 15 residues. V was trimmed by 7 bases and J by 9 bases, leaving 19 bases between them. Germline CDR1 SNHLY, CDR2 FYNNEI. In nucleotides, the CDR3 is TGTGCCAGCAACGAGATAGGGAAGTGGGCTTCACCCCTCCACTTT. It translates to CASNEIGKWASPLHF.

This chain uses TRBV29-1 with TRBJ1-1; perhaps TRBD1 as D (5 bases). CDR3 length equals 16 residues. CDR1 is SQVTM and CDR2 is ANQGSEA in the germline V gene. Trimming cost V 8 bases and J 0 bases, with 22 bases left between them. DNA of the CDR3: TGCAGCTATACCAATGGATACGACAGCTTGAACACTGAAGCTTTCTTT. Amino acids: CSYTNGYDSLNTEAFF.

The chain joins TRBV20-1 to TRBJ2-1, with 9 bases aligning to TRBD1. V was clipped by 3 bases and J by 8 bases; unmatched bases: 11. This CDR3 is 15 amino acids long. Germline CDR1 reads DFQATT; CDR2 reads SNEGSKA (reference sequence). The CDR3 protein is CSASGTGSNFDEQFF. Here the CDR3 DNA reads TGCAGTGCTAGTGGGACAGGGTCCAATTTCGATGAGCAGTTCTTC.

The chain uses TRBV29-1 and TRBJ2-4, with D possibly matching TRBD1 (5 bases). The CDR3 is made up of 12 amino acids. Trimming took off 6 bases at V and 8 bases at J, with 14 bases between the two ends. Germline V CDR1 and CDR2: SQVTM, ANQGSEA. DNA of the CDR3: TGCAGCGTACAACCCCCAGGGTACATTCAGTACTTC. Protein sequence: CSVQPPGYIQYF.

The chain carries TRBV5-6 and TRBJ1-2; D is perhaps TRBD1 (6 bases). CDR1 and CDR2 from the germline V gene are SGHDT and YYEEEE. The CDR3 spans 15 residues. Trimming cost V 0 bases and J 7 bases, with 16 bases left between them. The DNA of the CDR3 is TGTGCCAGCAGCTTGGGGGGGCCGACAGAGGTTGGCTACACCTTC. It codes for CASSLGGPTEVGYTF.

The chain employs TRBV27 and TRBJ2-7; 7 nucleotides match TRBD2. The CDR3 has 18 amino acids. Germline V lookup: CDR1 MNHEY, CDR2 SMNVEV (reference sequence). Trimming at V came to 3 bases and at J to 2 bases, leaving 16 bases not matched to a gene. This CDR3 is CASSFRSGEAGRTYEQYF. The CDR3, as DNA: TGTGCCAGCAGTTTTAGAAGCGGGGAGGCAGGCCGTACCTACGAGCAGTACTTC.

The chain recombines TRBV28 with TRBJ1-5; TRBD1 matches at 12 bases. This CDR3 has 18 amino acids. Germline V gene sequence: CDR1 MDHEN, CDR2 SYDVKM. The J segment lost 3 bases and the V segment lost 11 bases, leaving 17 bases of the junction unmatched. The CDR3 bases are TGTGCCGCGCTGGGGACAGGGGGCTTCGACCTATACAATCAGCCCCAGCATTTT. It translates to CAALGTGGFDLYNQPQHF.

The V and J genes are TRBV27 and TRBJ1-5; maybe TRBD1 (6 bases). The CDR3 is made up of 15 amino acids. V shed 3 bases and J shed 5 bases, with 14 bases lying between them. The germline CDR1 and CDR2 sequences are MNHEY and SMNVEV (reference sequence). CDR3 protein: CASSFSPGGDQPQHF. CDR3 DNA sequence: TGTGCCAGCAGTTTTAGCCCCGGGGGCGATCAGCCCCAGCATTTT.

This clone appeared once. The chain employs TRBV18 and TRBJ2-2; TRBD2 is a possible D gene (5 bases). V dropped 3 bases and J dropped 2 bases, with 13 bases sitting between them. Germline V gene sequence: CDR1 KGHSH, CDR2 LQKENI. The CDR3 spans 16 residues. CDR3 in amino acids: CASSPSGSQNTGELFF. CDR3 nucleotides: TGTGCCAGCTCACCCTCGGGGAGTCAAAACACCGGGGAGCTGTTTTTT.

The chain uses TRBV29-1 and TRBJ2-5; D is undetermined. Germline V lookup: CDR1 SQVTM, CDR2 ANQGSEA. The CDR3 totals 10 residues. V shed 7 bases and J shed 6 bases, with 9 bases lying between them. The CDR3 DNA follows: TGCAGCGGTAGGGAACAGACCCAGTACTTC. Its translation is CSGREQTQYF.

Here the CDR3 reads CASSTPGKEQYF. CDR3 nucleotide sequence: TGTGCCAGTAGTACTCCCGGGAAGGAGCAGTACTTC. The gene calls are TRBV19 and TRBJ2-7; possibly TRBD2 for D (5 bases). Trimming removed 4 bases at V and 7 bases at J, with 11 bases between. The CDR3 has 12 residues. The germline V gene has CDR1 LNHDA and CDR2 SQIVND (reference sequence).

The chain links TRBV9 to TRBJ2-1, with 7 bases fitting TRBD2. The CDR3 length is 15 residues. V lost 2 bases and J lost 0; bases outside the gene matches: 2. Germline V gene data show CDR1 as SGDLS and CDR2 as YYNGEE. CDR3 sequence (DNA): TGTGCCAGCAGCGTTACTAGCGCCTCCTACAATGAGCAGTTCTTC. This encodes CASSVTSASYNEQFF.

This chain links TRBV7-9 with TRBJ1-1; D not certain. The CDR3 has 15 amino acids. The V end was cut by 3 bases, the J end by 4 bases, with 15 bases between. CDR1 SEHNR and CDR2 FQNEAQ come from the germline V gene (reference sequence). Here the CDR3 reads CASSFIKGSSTEAFF. CDR3 DNA: TGTGCCAGCAGCTTCATTAAAGGGTCAAGCACTGAAGCTTTCTTT.

The genes are TRBV4-2 and TRBJ2-2; 9 nucleotides line up with TRBD1. V was clipped by 1 base and J by 3 bases; unmatched bases: 0. CDR3 length equals 15 residues. Germline V gene sequence: CDR1 LGHNA, CDR2 YNFKEQ. The chain's CDR3 is CASSQGTGDTGELFF. CDR3 in DNA: TGTGCCAGCAGCCAAGGGACAGGGGACACCGGGGAGCTGTTTTTT.

V is TRBV19 and J is TRBJ1-1, with unresolved D. CDR1 LNHDA and CDR2 SQIVND come from the germline V gene (reference sequence). CDR3 length: 14 residues. The V end lost 6 bases, the J end lost 4 bases, and 15 bases lay between the germline ends. This chain's CDR3 is CASRSHAVTTEAFF. The CDR3 DNA sequence: TGTGCCAGTAGATCCCACGCTGTAACCACTGAAGCTTTCTTT. The full variable domain, completed using reference TRBV19 and TRBJ1-1, is DGGITQSPKYLFRKEGQNVTLSCEQNLNHDAMYWYRQDPGQGLRLIYYSQIVNDFQKGDIAEGYSVSREKKESFPLTVTSAQKNPTAFYLCASRSHAVTTEAFFGQGTRLTVV.

The chain employs TRBV7-9 and TRBJ2-1, with TRBD2 matching over 9 bases. Germline V gene sequence: CDR1 SEHNR, CDR2 FQNEAQ (reference sequence). The CDR3 has 14 residues. V lost 5 bases and J lost 10; bases outside the gene matches: 9. DNA of the CDR3: TGTGCCAGCAGCCTTGGACTAGCGAATCGAGAGCAGTTCTTC. It translates to CASSLGLANREQFF.

This chain connects TRBV5-1 to TRBJ1-2; D may be TRBD1 (6 bases). The germline V and J ends were trimmed by 4 bases and 1 base, with 8 bases remaining between them. Per germline, CDR1 SGHRS and CDR2 YFSETQ. This CDR3 is built from 13 residues. Here the CDR3 DNA reads TGCGCCAGCAGCCCGGACAGTAACTATGGCTACACCTTC. As protein: CASSPDSNYGYTF.

This clone was seen once. The chain carries TRBV6-5 and TRBJ1-2; D unclear. The CDR3 sequence is 13 residues long. Germline V lookup: CDR1 MNHEY, CDR2 SVGAGI. Trimming shortened V by 5 bases and J by 3 bases, and 10 bases separated the two germline ends. Written as DNA, the CDR3 is TGTGCCAGCAGTCTTCTAAAAGACTATGGCTACACCTTC. As protein: CASSLLKDYGYTF.

The CDR3 DNA sequence: TGTGCCAGCAGCTGGCTACAGGGCAGCTCTGGAAACACCATATATTTT. Translation: CASSWLQGSSGNTIYF. The rearrangement links TRBV5-6 to TRBJ1-3; tentatively, D is TRBD1 (6 bases). Trimming stripped 3 bases from V and 0 bases from J, with 13 bases between. The CDR3 loop spans 16 amino acids. Germline V gives CDR1 SGHDT, CDR2 YYEEEE.

This chain uses TRBV7-9 with TRBJ1-1; D possibly corresponds to TRBD1 (5 bases). The CDR3 contains 15 residues. Germline lookup yields CDR1 SEHNR and CDR2 FQNEAQ (reference sequence). With 2 bases removed from V and 5 bases from J, the gap between germline ends came to 15 bases. The CDR3 sequence is CASSLKTGKETEAFF. The CDR3 DNA sequence: TGTGCCAGCAGCTTAAAAACAGGAAAGGAGACTGAAGCTTTCTTT.

CDR3 coding DNA: TGTGCCAGCAGCGTAGTGGCAGGGGGAGGTTCACCCCTCCACTTT. Translated, it gives CASSVVAGGGSPLHF. The genes are TRBV9 and TRBJ1-6; 7 positions match TRBD1. Per the germline V gene, CDR1 is SGDLS and CDR2 is YYNGEE. Trimming took 0 bases from V and 9 from J; bases not matched to a gene: 6. This CDR3 comprises 15 residues.

The chain joins TRBV18 to TRBJ1-2; 9 bases match TRBD1. Germline V CDR1 and CDR2: KGHSH, LQKENI. The trim removed 4 bases at V and 6 bases at J, leaving 6 bases unmatched. The CDR3 is 14 amino acids. CDR3 sequence: CASSQTGGLDGYTF. CDR3 coding DNA: TGTGCCAGCTCACAAACAGGGGGCTTAGATGGCTACACCTTC.

V and J are TRBV11-2 and TRBJ2-7, with D perhaps TRBD1 (7 bases). V lost 5 bases to trimming and J lost 2 bases, with 16 bases between them. The germline CDR1 and CDR2 sequences are SGHAT and FQNNGV. The CDR3 is 15 amino acids. The CDR3 protein is CASSIRGDSTYEQYF. The CDR3, as DNA: TGTGCCAGCAGCATTAGGGGGGACAGTACCTACGAGCAGTACTTC.

In regard to this clone: At one boundary the junction diverges from the germline segment, which might be a read error. This sequence joins TRBV10-3 and TRBJ2-1, with 9 bases that match TRBD1. The CDR3 is made up of 15 amino acids. CDR1 ENHRY and CDR2 SYGVKD come from the germline V gene. In DNA, the CDR3 is TGTGCCATCAGTGACCCATCCAAACAGGGGGCGATCGGCGTCTTC. Amino acid sequence: CAISDPSKQGAIGVF.